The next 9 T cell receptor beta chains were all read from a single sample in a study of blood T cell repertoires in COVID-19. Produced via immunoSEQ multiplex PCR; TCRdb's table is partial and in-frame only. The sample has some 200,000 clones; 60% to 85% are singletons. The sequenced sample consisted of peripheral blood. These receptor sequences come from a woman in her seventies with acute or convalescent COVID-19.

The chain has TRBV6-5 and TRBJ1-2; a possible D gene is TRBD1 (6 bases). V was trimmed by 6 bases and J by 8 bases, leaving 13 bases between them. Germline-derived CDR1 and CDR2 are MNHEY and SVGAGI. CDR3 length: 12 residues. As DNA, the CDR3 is TGTGCCAGCAGCAATACCGGGACAGGCTACACCTTC. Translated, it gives CASSNTGTGYTF.

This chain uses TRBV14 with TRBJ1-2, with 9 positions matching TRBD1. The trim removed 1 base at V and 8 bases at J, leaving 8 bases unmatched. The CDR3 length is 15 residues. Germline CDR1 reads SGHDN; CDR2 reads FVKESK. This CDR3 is CASSQARRTGEGYTF. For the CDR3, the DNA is TGTGCCAGCAGCCAAGCCAGGAGGACAGGGGAGGGCTACACCTTC.

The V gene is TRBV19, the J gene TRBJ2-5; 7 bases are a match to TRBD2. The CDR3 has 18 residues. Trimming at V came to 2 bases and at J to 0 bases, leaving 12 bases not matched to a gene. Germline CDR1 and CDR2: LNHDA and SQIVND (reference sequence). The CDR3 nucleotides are TGTGCCAGTAGTATATGGCCGGGGACTACCTCGGACCAAGAGACCCAGTACTTC. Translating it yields CASSIWPGTTSDQETQYF.

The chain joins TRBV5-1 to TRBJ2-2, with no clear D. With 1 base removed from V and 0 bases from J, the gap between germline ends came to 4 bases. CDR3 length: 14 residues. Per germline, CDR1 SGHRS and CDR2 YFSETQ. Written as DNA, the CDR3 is TGCGCCAGCAGCTTGCAGGCGAACACCGGGGAGCTGTTTTTT. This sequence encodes CASSLQANTGELFF.

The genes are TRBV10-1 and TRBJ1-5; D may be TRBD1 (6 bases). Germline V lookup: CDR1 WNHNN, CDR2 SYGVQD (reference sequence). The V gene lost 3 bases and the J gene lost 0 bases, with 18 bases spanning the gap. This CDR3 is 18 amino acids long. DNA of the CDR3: TGCGCCAGCAGTGAAGGGGGAAGCAGGATCTATAGCAATCAGCCCCAGCATTTT. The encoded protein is CASSEGGSRIYSNQPQHF.

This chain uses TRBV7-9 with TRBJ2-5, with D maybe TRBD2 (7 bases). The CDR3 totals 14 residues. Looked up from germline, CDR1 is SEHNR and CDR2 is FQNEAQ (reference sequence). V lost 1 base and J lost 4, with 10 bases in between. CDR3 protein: CASSLVGGAETQYF. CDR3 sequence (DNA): TGTGCCAGCAGCTTAGTGGGGGGGGCAGAGACCCAGTACTTC.

CDR3 bases: TGTGCCAGCAGCTCAACAGGGTTCTACGAGCAGTACTTC. It encodes CASSSTGFYEQYF. This rearrangement joins TRBV7-2 to TRBJ2-7; possible D gene TRBD1, 6 bases. Germline loops: CDR1 SGHTA, CDR2 FQGNSA. The CDR3 extends over 13 amino acids. Trimming removed 4 bases from V and 3 bases from J, with 10 bases in between. The variable domain in full, completed from reference TRBV7-2 and TRBJ2-7, reads GAGVSQSPSNKVTEKGKDVELRCDPISGHTALYWYRQSLGQGLEFLIYFQGNSAPDKSGLPSDRFSAERTGGSVSTLTIQRTQQEDSAVYLCASSSTGFYEQYFGPGTRLTVT.

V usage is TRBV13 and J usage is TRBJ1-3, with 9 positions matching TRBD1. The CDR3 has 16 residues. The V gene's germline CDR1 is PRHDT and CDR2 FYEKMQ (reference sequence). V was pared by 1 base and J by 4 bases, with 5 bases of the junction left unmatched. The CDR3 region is CASSLEGTGRGNTIYF. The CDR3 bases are TGTGCCAGCAGCTTAGAGGGGACAGGGCGCGGAAACACCATATATTTT.

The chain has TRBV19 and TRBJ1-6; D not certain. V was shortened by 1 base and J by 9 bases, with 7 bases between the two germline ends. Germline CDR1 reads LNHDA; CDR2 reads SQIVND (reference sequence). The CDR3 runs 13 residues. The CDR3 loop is CASSIVGRSPLHF. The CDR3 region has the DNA TGTGCCAGTAGTATAGTTGGGCGTTCACCCCTCCACTTT.